Sequencing of this T cell receptor (beta chain) was carried out in a study of T cells in Graves' hyperthyroidism and ophthalmopathy. Study-wide results and caveats: Most thyroid clonotypes expanded above 0.001 were also detected in blood.

TCR beta CDR3 regions were amplified from RNA transcripts. HTBI primers were the set used in a first-round RT-PCR of the TCR CDR3. TCRdb ran MiXCR on the multiplex PCR reads and lists one entry per CDR3 protein. This sample has a few hundred thousand distinct CDR3 sequences, with around 45% found just once. Stable hyperthyroidism: no ophthalmopathy progression over 18 months of follow-up. On this clonotype itself: Its cognate antigen is unknown.

J lost 5 bases, V lost 0 bases, and 6 bases had no gene match. The CDR3 spans 16 residues. The V gene's germline CDR1 is SGHVS and CDR2 FNYEAQ. This TCR came from a woman aged 18-29 years with Graves' hyperthyroidism. V gene TRBV7-6 combines with J gene TRBJ2-7; TRBD2 matches at 11 bases. Specimen: peripheral blood or thyroid tissue (not recorded which). CDR3 coding DNA: TGTGCCAGCAGCTTAGCGATTAGCGGGAGGGGGGACGAGCAGTACTTC. This sequence encodes CASSLAISGRGDEQYF.